Shown below are 24 T cell receptor beta chains from a single sample sequenced in a study of Ad26.COV2.S vaccination and SARS-CoV-2 variants. The treatment: 15 to 20 received Ad26.COV2.S at low or high dose, single or two shots; about 5 received placebo; per-sample allocation not given. Sampling happened 63 days after the first vaccine or placebo injection. TCRdb's copy holds only in-frame clones and misses some; the assay was immunoSEQ multiplex PCR. The sample contains under 500,000 clones, around 93% of which appear only once. Sequenced here: peripheral blood, sampled in a trial of Ad26.COV2.S vaccine versus placebo. The receptor set was obtained from a person aged 18 to 59 who received the Ad26.COV2.S COVID-19 vaccine or a placebo.

J is TRBJ1-2 and V is TRBV19; a weak D match, TRBD1 (5 bases). Germline values: CDR1 LNHDA, CDR2 SQIVND (reference sequence). V was pared by 3 bases and J by 8 bases, with 19 bases between. The CDR3 spans 15 residues. DNA of the CDR3: TGTGCCAGTAGTATCCGTCGACCGGGACCGAGGGGCTACACCTTC. It specifies CASSIRRPGPRGYTF.

This rearrangement joins TRBV4-1 to TRBJ2-7, with D tentatively TRBD1 or TRBD2 (5 bases each). Germline lookup yields CDR1 MGHRA and CDR2 YSYEKL. There are 13 residues in the CDR3. Trimming left V 2 bases short and J 5 bases short, with 10 bases between. This chain's CDR3 is CASSQRQGDEQYF. Written as DNA, the CDR3 is TGCGCCAGCAGCCAAAGGCAGGGAGACGAGCAGTACTTC.

Only one count was recorded for this clone. The V call is TRBV7-2, the J call TRBJ2-3; the match to TRBD1 covers 7 bases. After removal of 3 bases from V and 3 bases from J, the junction contained 6 bases not matched to a gene. There are 15 residues in the CDR3. The germline V gene has CDR1 SGHTA and CDR2 FQGNSA. The CDR3 reads CASSLTGSKTDTQYF. CDR3 DNA: TGTGCCAGCAGCTTGACAGGGAGTAAGACAGATACGCAGTATTTT. Full variable domain (remainder filled in from reference TRBV7-2 and TRBJ2-3): GAGVSQSPSNKVTEKGKDVELRCDPISGHTALYWYRQSLGQGLEFLIYFQGNSAPDKSGLPSDRFSAERTGGSVSTLTIQRTQQEDSAVYLCASSLTGSKTDTQYFGPGTRLTVL.

This chain links TRBV3-1 (or the pseudogene TRBV3-2) with TRBJ1-5; TRBD1 might be the D (5 bases). V was shortened by 5 bases and J by 7 bases, with 9 bases between the two germline ends. The CDR3 is 12 amino acids. Germline CDR1 reads LGHDT; CDR2 reads YNNKEL (reference sequence). CDR3 in amino acids: CASSGGGQPQHF. The CDR3 DNA reads as TGTGCCAGCAGCGGGGGTGGACAGCCCCAGCATTTT.

The rearrangement uses TRBV30 and TRBJ1-3; the D is unclear. This CDR3 comprises 13 residues. CDR1 is GTSNPN, CDR2 SVGIG, per germline (reference sequence). The V end lost 3 bases, the J end lost 3 bases, and 9 bases lay between the germline ends. CDR3 region: CAWSGLGGNTIYF. Written as DNA, the CDR3 is TGTGCCTGGAGCGGCCTCGGTGGAAACACCATATATTTT. The whole variable domain, filled in from reference TRBV30 and TRBJ1-3, reads SQTIHQWPATLVQPVGSPLSLECTVEGTSNPNLYWYRQAAGRGLQLLFYSVGIGQISSEVPQNLSASRPQDRQFILSSKKLLLSDSGFYLCAWSGLGGNTIYFGEGSWLTVV.

The rearrangement joins TRBV13 to TRBJ2-3; D is perhaps TRBD1 or TRBD2 (6 bases each). The V gene lost 4 bases and the J gene lost 1 base, with 15 bases spanning the gap. The CDR3 length is 16 residues. Germline CDR1 reads PRHDT; CDR2 reads FYEKMQ (reference sequence). Written as DNA, the CDR3 is TGTGCCAGCAGCTCTAGGGGGGTCCCCCGCACAGATACGCAGTATTTT. It specifies CASSSRGVPRTDTQYF.

This sequence joins TRBV4-3 and TRBJ1-2, with no clear D. Per germline, CDR1 LGHNA and CDR2 YSLEER. The length of the CDR3 is 12 residues. V lost 0 bases and J lost 4, with 3 bases in between. CDR3 residues: CASSQDFYGYTF. The CDR3, as DNA: TGCGCCAGCAGCCAAGATTTCTATGGCTACACCTTC.

This CDR3 is CASSQDRDRADSPLHF. The CDR3 DNA reads TGCGCCAGCAGCCAAGATCGGGACAGGGCGGATTCACCCCTCCACTTT. The V and J genes are TRBV4-1 and TRBJ1-6; the match to TRBD1 covers 9 bases. The V gene's germline CDR1 is MGHRA and CDR2 YSYEKL. J lost 8 bases, V lost 0 bases, and 5 bases had no gene match. The CDR3 length is 16 residues.

The chain links TRBV4-3 to TRBJ1-6; TRBD1 matches 7 bases. This CDR3 is 17 amino acids long. The germline V gene has CDR1 LGHNA and CDR2 YSLEER. V lost 1 base, J lost 7 bases, and 10 bases stayed unmatched. The CDR3: CASSQGESGQLNSPLHF. CDR3 nucleotides: TGCGCCAGCAGCCAAGGGGAATCGGGACAGCTAAATTCACCCCTCCACTTT.

This chain uses TRBV19 with TRBJ1-1; D possibly corresponds to TRBD1 (6 bases). The CDR3 is 14 residues long. From germline, CDR1 is LNHDA and CDR2 SQIVND (reference sequence). V was trimmed by 5 bases and J by 3 bases, leaving 13 bases between them. CDR3 DNA: TGTGCCAGTAGTGCCCGACAGGATGACACTGAAGCTTTCTTT. Translation: CASSARQDDTEAFF.

This sequence joins TRBV20-1 and TRBJ2-7, with D possibly TRBD1 on 6 matching bases. This CDR3 has 11 residues. V shed 3 bases and J shed 6 bases, with 9 bases lying between them. Germline lookup yields CDR1 DFQATT and CDR2 SNEGSKA (reference sequence). CDR3 sequence: CSARLGAEQYF. CDR3 nucleotide sequence: TGCAGTGCTAGGTTGGGGGCCGAGCAGTACTTC.

The chain links TRBV19 to TRBJ1-1; the D is unclear. Looked up from germline, CDR1 is LNHDA and CDR2 is SQIVND (reference sequence). This CDR3 spans 13 amino acids. Trimming left V 3 bases short and J 3 bases short, with 8 bases between. The CDR3 DNA is TGTGCCAGTAGTATGGGATTCCACACTGAAGCTTTCTTT. It yields the protein CASSMGFHTEAFF.

This rearrangement joins TRBV7-8 to TRBJ1-2; 10 bases map to TRBD1. The trim removed 5 bases at V and 4 bases at J, leaving 7 bases unmatched. This CDR3 has 15 residues. Germline CDR1 reads SGHVS; CDR2 reads FQNEAQ. The CDR3 sequence is CASSKGQGYTYGYTF. CDR3 DNA: TGTGCCAGCAGCAAGGGACAGGGGTATACCTATGGCTACACCTTC.

This clone was seen many times. This chain joins TRBV5-6 and TRBJ2-1; no firm D call. V gave up 2 bases and J gave up 2 bases, with 11 bases separating them. Germline V gives CDR1 SGHDT, CDR2 YYEEEE. This CDR3 comprises 15 residues. The CDR3: CASSFWSRTYNEQFF. CDR3 nucleotide sequence: TGTGCCAGCAGCTTTTGGAGTAGAACCTACAATGAGCAGTTCTTC.

J is TRBJ2-3 and V is TRBV5-6, with 7 bases identical to TRBD2. J gave up 0 bases and V 1 base, and 8 bases lay outside the gene matches. Germline CDR1 and CDR2: SGHDT and YYEEEE. The CDR3 spans 17 residues. CDR3 in amino acids: CASSLRPLATSTDTQYF. The CDR3 nucleotides are TGTGCCAGCAGCTTGCGACCACTAGCGACTAGCACAGATACGCAGTATTTT.

The chain combines TRBV4-3 with TRBJ1-1; D is unclear. Germline CDR1 is LGHNA and CDR2 is YSLEER. The germline V and J ends were trimmed by 6 bases and 0 bases, with 8 bases remaining between them. The CDR3 has 13 residues. CDR3 DNA: TGCGCCAGCAGGGAAGTAATGAACACTGAAGCTTTCTTT. Encoded protein: CASREVMNTEAFF.

This clone was counted a few times. The V gene is TRBV27, the J gene TRBJ1-5; D unresolved. The germline gives CDR1 MNHEY, CDR2 SMNVEV (reference sequence). This CDR3 region has 13 residues. V was clipped by 4 bases and J by 0 bases, with 4 bases between them. The CDR3: CASSWGSNQPQHF. Here the CDR3 DNA reads TGTGCCAGCAGTTGGGGTAGCAATCAGCCCCAGCATTTT.

The chain uses TRBV6-5 and TRBJ1-2, with unresolved D. Germline CDR1 reads MNHEY; CDR2 reads SVGAGI. The CDR3 extends over 13 amino acids. V was clipped by 6 bases and J by 4 bases, with 12 bases between them. Here the CDR3 DNA reads TGTGCCAGCAGGCGCCGACTGCTCTATGGCTACACCTTC. Protein product: CASRRRLLYGYTF.

The chain is built from TRBV6-2 or TRBV6-3 and TRBJ1-4, with D hard to call. From germline, CDR1 is MNHEY and CDR2 SVGEGT. V was clipped by 4 bases and J by 6 bases, with 12 bases between them. The CDR3 has 14 amino acids. CDR3 coding DNA: TGTGCCAGCAGTTTAGGTAGGACCGATGAAAAACTGTTTTTT. Its translation is CASSLGRTDEKLFF.

The chain recombines TRBV24-1 with TRBJ2-3; D call uncertain. This CDR3 contains 15 residues. CDR1 and CDR2 (germline): KGHDR, SFDVKD. V lost 4 bases and J lost 1, with 11 bases in between. Written as DNA, the CDR3 is TGTGCCACCAGTGACCCGCGATTTGGCACAGATACGCAGTATTTT. It encodes CATSDPRFGTDTQYF.

V gene TRBV12-3 or TRBV12-4 combines with J gene TRBJ1-1; D not resolved. The CDR3 loop spans 13 amino acids. V was shortened by 7 bases and J by 4 bases, with 13 bases between the two germline ends. The CDR3 DNA is TGTGCCAGCATTAAGGTTAGCGGCACTGAAGCTTTCTTT. This encodes CASIKVSGTEAFF.

The chain employs TRBV7-6 and TRBJ2-1; 9 bases are shared with TRBD2. The germline gives CDR1 SGHVS, CDR2 FNYEAQ. The V and J ends lost 0 bases and 9 bases, in that order; junction bases with no gene match: 12. The CDR3 covers 17 residues. CDR3 bases: TGTGCCAGCAGCTTAGCCGGCACCCAAATACTAGCGGGTGAGCAGTTCTTC. Residues: CASSLAGTQILAGEQFF.

This sequence joins TRBV19 and TRBJ2-7; possibly TRBD2 for D (6 bases). The CDR3 runs 13 residues. The germline CDR1 and CDR2 sequences are LNHDA and SQIVND (reference sequence). The germline V and J ends were trimmed by 6 bases and 4 bases, with 13 bases remaining between them. CDR3 coding DNA: TGTGCCAGTAGCGGAACGCGGGGTTACGAGCAGTACTTC. Protein product: CASSGTRGYEQYF. The whole variable domain, remainder taken from reference TRBV19 and TRBJ2-7, is DGGITQSPKYLFRKEGQNVTLSCEQNLNHDAMYWYRQDPGQGLRLIYYSQIVNDFQKGDIAEGYSVSREKKESFPLTVTSAQKNPTAFYLCASSGTRGYEQYFGPGTRLTVT.

The chain links TRBV11-2 to TRBJ2-7; TRBD1 aligns across 7 bases. V dropped 6 bases and J dropped 2; count of bases not matched to a gene: 7. The germline V gene encodes CDR1 SGHAT and CDR2 FQNNGV. CDR3 length: 14 amino acids. The CDR3 loop is CASRKQGFPYEQYF. The CDR3 DNA reads as TGTGCCAGCAGAAAACAGGGGTTCCCCTACGAGCAGTACTTC.